The rows below give T cell receptor beta chains drawn from one sample of a study of cytomegalovirus exposure and HLA in healthy donors. Assay: immunoSEQ multiplex PCR; the TCRdb copy retains only in-frame clones and omits some. This table has 120,000 or so clones, more than 70% appearing once. The sequenced sample consisted of PBMCs. Source of these receptors: a man aged 25-40 years in good health and CMV-seronegative. Each CDR3 is given with its conserved first and last residue. Fields, in order: CDR3 protein, V gene, J gene.

cdr3_aa: CASRRTTGNSYGYTF
v_call: TRBV2
j_call: TRBJ1-2

cdr3_aa: CASSRDRADTQYF
v_call: TRBV7-3
j_call: TRBJ2-3

cdr3_aa: CASSLPPSRVSNEKLFF
v_call: TRBV7-9
j_call: TRBJ1-4

cdr3_aa: CASSLGSEGYENTDTQYF
v_call: TRBV7-9
j_call: TRBJ2-3

cdr3_aa: CASSKDRKIQETQYF
v_call: TRBV5-1
j_call: TRBJ2-5

cdr3_aa: CASSLWGGTSDDGYTF
v_call: TRBV7-9
j_call: TRBJ1-2

cdr3_aa: CASSTGGSPLHF
v_call: TRBV19
j_call: TRBJ1-6

cdr3_aa: CASSPSPHQETQYF
v_call: TRBV9
j_call: TRBJ2-5

cdr3_aa: CASSLGEGKLFF
v_call: TRBV5-1
j_call: TRBJ1-4

cdr3_aa: CASSLGQNRATGELFF
v_call: TRBV18
j_call: TRBJ2-2

cdr3_aa: CASSLVSREQETQYF
v_call: TRBV7-9
j_call: TRBJ2-5

cdr3_aa: CASSPVFGTSGGASQETQYF
v_call: TRBV28
j_call: TRBJ2-5

cdr3_aa: CASSLGQMNTGELFF
v_call: TRBV5-1
j_call: TRBJ2-2